These 21 T cell receptor beta chains were sequenced from one sample in a study of T cell responses to AZD1222 COVID-19 vaccine. This table comes from immunoSEQ multiplex PCR, and its TCRdb copy is limited to in-frame clones, with some not included. The table records roughly 170,000 clones, around 94% of them present only once. Sequenced here: peripheral blood, sampled 28 days after the second AZD1222 dose. The receptors were sampled from an adult who received the AZD1222 COVID-19 vaccine.

This clone has a single count. This chain joins TRBV28 and TRBJ1-5; the D gene is possibly TRBD1 (5 bases). This CDR3 is 15 amino acids long. The V end was cut by 4 bases, the J end by 6 bases, with 16 bases between. The germline V gene encodes CDR1 MDHEN and CDR2 SYDVKM. CDR3 nucleotide sequence: TGTGCCAGCAGTTCTGGGGCTCCAGGTGGTCAGCCCCAGCATTTT. Translating it yields CASSSGAPGGQPQHF.

The chain uses TRBV7-9 and TRBJ1-2, with D uncertain. V dropped 1 base and J dropped 6 bases, with 6 bases sitting between them. The CDR3 length is 12 residues. Germline V lookup: CDR1 SEHNR, CDR2 FQNEAQ (reference sequence). In nucleotides, the CDR3 is TGTGCCAGCAGCTTAGGCAGGAATGGCTACACCTTC. It is translated as CASSLGRNGYTF.

This chain connects TRBV10-3 to TRBJ1-4; no firm D call. CDR1 is ENHRY, CDR2 SYGVKD, per germline. The germline V and J ends were trimmed by 3 bases and 2 bases, with 13 bases remaining between them. There are 16 residues in the CDR3. CDR3 loop: CAISDGAAATNEKLFF. CDR3 nucleotides: TGTGCCATCAGTGATGGTGCGGCAGCTACTAATGAAAAACTGTTTTTT.

This rearrangement joins TRBV13 to TRBJ2-7, with 7 bases fitting TRBD2. Germline trimming cut 3 bases from V and 1 base from J; bases unmatched to any gene: 6. Germline values: CDR1 PRHDT, CDR2 FYEKMQ (reference sequence). This CDR3 has 15 residues. DNA of the CDR3: TGTGCCAGCAGCTTCCGCCAGCGGGGATCCTACGAGCAGTACTTC. Amino acid sequence: CASSFRQRGSYEQYF.

The chain is built from TRBV15 and TRBJ2-3; D may be TRBD1 (6 bases). The CDR3 consists of 17 residues. Germline CDR1 LNHNV, CDR2 YYDKDF (reference sequence). The V end lost 3 bases, the J end lost 0 bases, and 16 bases lay between the germline ends. CDR3 residues: CATSSALHRVSTDTQYF. The CDR3 bases are TGTGCCACCAGCAGTGCTCTGCACAGGGTTAGCACAGATACGCAGTATTTT.

J is TRBJ2-4 and V is TRBV18, with D possibly matching TRBD1 (7 bases). The V gene's germline CDR1 is KGHSH and CDR2 LQKENI. Trimming took off 6 bases at V and 4 bases at J, with 13 bases between the two ends. The CDR3 has 14 amino acids. The CDR3 sequence is CASSNQGGKNIQYF. The CDR3 nucleotides read TGTGCCAGCTCCAACCAGGGGGGTAAAAACATTCAGTACTTC.

V usage is TRBV6-5 and J usage is TRBJ1-6; TRBD1 is a possible D gene (5 bases). The CDR3 runs to 12 residues. The ends were cut back, 8 bases at V and 8 bases at J, with 10 bases in the middle. Per the germline V gene, CDR1 is MNHEY and CDR2 is SVGAGI. The CDR3 loop is CASGLGDSPLHF. CDR3 DNA sequence: TGTGCCAGCGGATTGGGGGATTCACCCCTCCACTTT.

The rearrangement joins TRBV6-5 to TRBJ2-2; TRBD2 might be the D (7 bases). Looked up from germline, CDR1 is MNHEY and CDR2 is SVGAGI. The V end was cut by 4 bases, the J end by 0 bases, with 9 bases between. The CDR3 sequence is 15 residues long. CDR3 loop: CASSWEGANTGELFF. CDR3 sequence (DNA): TGTGCCAGCAGTTGGGAGGGGGCGAACACCGGGGAGCTGTTTTTT.

This chain links TRBV6-5 with TRBJ2-5; 8 bases fit TRBD1. The CDR3 covers 14 residues. Per germline, CDR1 MNHEY and CDR2 SVGAGI. With V trimmed by 7 bases and J by 2 bases, 6 bases remained unmatched. The CDR3 DNA sequence: TGTGCCAGCAAACCGGGACAGGAACAAGAGACCCAGTACTTC. It specifies CASKPGQEQETQYF.

V usage is TRBV11-3 and J usage is TRBJ1-6; D is possibly TRBD1 (6 bases). The V end was cut by 1 base, the J end by 10 bases, with 14 bases between. The germline CDR1 and CDR2 sequences are SGHNT and YENEEA. This CDR3 comprises 15 residues. This CDR3 reads CASSLVGGTGSPLHF. The CDR3 bases are TGTGCCAGCAGCTTAGTTGGGGGCACGGGGTCACCCCTCCACTTT.

Only one count was recorded for this clone. The rearrangement links TRBV6-4 to TRBJ1-1; the D gene is possibly TRBD1 (5 bases). Germline CDR1 MRHNA, CDR2 SNTAGT. The CDR3 covers 15 residues. The germline V and J ends were trimmed by 0 bases and 4 bases, with 12 bases remaining between them. CDR3 residues: CASSDSQGGSTEAFF. CDR3 sequence (DNA): TGTGCCAGCAGTGACTCGCAGGGAGGGAGCACTGAAGCTTTCTTT.

V is TRBV5-1 and J is TRBJ2-3, with D tentatively TRBD1 or TRBD2 (5 bases each). Per germline, CDR1 SGHRS and CDR2 YFSETQ. V lost 4 bases, J lost 9 bases, and 21 bases lay in between. This CDR3 region has 15 residues. The CDR3 nucleotides read TGCGCCAGCAGCACCGGGACGGCCCACACTGCCACGCAGTATTTT. Amino acid sequence: CASSTGTAHTATQYF.

Ten or more counts support this clone. CDR3 protein: CASHLQGAGAWTQYF. CDR3 coding DNA: TGTGCCAGCCATTTACAGGGGGCTGGGGCTTGGACCCAGTACTTC. The rearrangement joins TRBV3-1 (or the pseudogene TRBV3-2) to TRBJ2-5; TRBD1 matches 9 bases. Germline CDR1 LGHDT, CDR2 YNNKEL (reference sequence). After removal of 8 bases from V and 7 bases from J, the junction contained 14 bases not matched to a gene. The CDR3 runs to 15 residues.

The chain carries TRBV27 and TRBJ1-5; D gene unclear. The CDR3 is 14 residues long. Germline V gene sequence: CDR1 MNHEY, CDR2 SMNVEV (reference sequence). Trimming shortened V by 6 bases and J by 1 base, and 10 bases separated the two germline ends. The CDR3 sequence: CASSALRSNQPQHF. For the CDR3, the DNA is TGTGCCAGCAGCGCACTGAGAAGCAATCAGCCCCAGCATTTT.

The chain has TRBV7-8 and TRBJ2-7; D may be TRBD1 (6 bases). Per the germline V gene, CDR1 is SGHVS and CDR2 is FQNEAQ. This CDR3 has 14 residues. V was shortened by 4 bases and J by 6 bases, with 16 bases between the two germline ends. The DNA for the CDR3 is TGTGCCAGCAGCTGGAACAGGGTCGGCCGCGAGCAGTACTTC. Its protein product is CASSWNRVGREQYF.

The chain employs TRBV5-4 and TRBJ1-5, with no clear D. The CDR3 spans 13 residues. Germline-derived CDR1 and CDR2 are SGHNT and YYREEE (reference sequence). The V end was cut by 0 bases, the J end by 3 bases, with 4 bases between. In DNA form, the CDR3 reads TGTGCCAGCAGCTTGGGAGACAATCAGCCCCAGCATTTT. Protein product: CASSLGDNQPQHF. Full variable domain (remainder filled in from reference TRBV5-4 and TRBJ1-5): ETGVTQSPTHLIKTRGQQVTLRCSSQSGHNTVSWYQQALGQGPQFIFQYYREEENGRGNFPPRFSGLQFPNYSSELNVNALELDDSALYLCASSLGDNQPQHFGDGTRLSIL.

The CDR3 region is CASRGGLLGEQFF. As DNA, the CDR3 is TGTGCCAGCAGGGGGGGACTTCTCGGGGAGCAGTTCTTC. This chain uses TRBV27 with TRBJ2-1, with D maybe TRBD2 (6 bases). The CDR3 extends over 13 amino acids. V shed 6 bases and J shed 10 bases, with 16 bases lying between them. The germline CDR1 and CDR2 sequences are MNHEY and SMNVEV (reference sequence).

The chain is built from TRBV7-9 and TRBJ1-1, with unresolved D. The V end lost 4 bases, the J end lost 1 base, and 7 bases lay between the germline ends. This CDR3 comprises 13 residues. The V gene's germline CDR1 is SEHNR and CDR2 FQNEAQ (reference sequence). Here the CDR3 DNA reads TGTGCCAGCAGCTCTATAGGGAACACTGAAGCTTTCTTT. It translates to CASSSIGNTEAFF.

The rearrangement links TRBV13 to TRBJ2-5; TRBD2 matches at 9 bases. The CDR3 is 16 amino acids. The germline CDR1 and CDR2 sequences are PRHDT and FYEKMQ (reference sequence). Trimming cost V 7 bases and J 5 bases; bases outside gene matches: 14. This CDR3 reads CASTAGGRGGQETQYF. Here the CDR3 DNA reads TGTGCCAGCACCGCGGGGGGGCGGGGGGGCCAGGAGACCCAGTACTTC. The whole variable domain, remainder taken from reference TRBV13 and TRBJ2-5, is AAGVIQSPRHLIKEKRETATLKCYPIPRHDTVYWYQQGPGQDPQFLISFYEKMQSDKGSIPDRFSAQQFSDYHSELNMSSLELGDSALYFCASTAGGRGGQETQYFGPGTRLLVL.

The CDR3 sequence is CASSIGTFQVETQYF. The DNA for the CDR3 is TGTGCCAGTAGTATAGGGACGTTCCAAGTAGAGACCCAGTACTTC. The rearrangement uses TRBV19 and TRBJ2-5; D is uncertain. The CDR3 is 15 amino acids. V was shortened by 1 base and J by 4 bases, with 13 bases between the two germline ends. Germline CDR1 LNHDA, CDR2 SQIVND (reference sequence).

This chain links TRBV6-6 with TRBJ1-4, with D unclear. Germline V CDR1 and CDR2: MNHNY, SVGAGI (reference sequence). Trimming took off 0 bases at V and 8 bases at J, with 7 bases between the two ends. The CDR3 loop spans 13 amino acids. CDR3 residues: CASSYSKGEKLFF. The CDR3 region has the DNA TGTGCCAGCAGTTACTCGAAAGGGGAAAAACTGTTTTTT.